This T cell receptor (beta chain) was obtained from a study of cytomegalovirus exposure and HLA in healthy donors. The CDR3 covers 13 residues. Germline-derived CDR1 and CDR2 are MNHEY and SMNVEV (reference sequence). Trimming removed 3 bases from V and 4 bases from J, with 7 bases in between. The study ran its PCR with 60 Vbeta and 13 Jbeta primers. Method: immunoSEQ multiplex PCR; TCRdb's copy keeps in-frame clones and lacks some. The table has roughly 100,000 clones, 10% to 15% seen once. Input material: PBMCs. The rearrangement uses TRBV27 and TRBJ1-5; D unresolved. The receptor's source is a man between 40 and 49 years old in good health and CMV-seropositive. In DNA, the CDR3 is TGTGCCAGCAGTTTTTCCAGGAATCAGCCCCAGCATTTT. This codes for CASSFSRNQPQHF.